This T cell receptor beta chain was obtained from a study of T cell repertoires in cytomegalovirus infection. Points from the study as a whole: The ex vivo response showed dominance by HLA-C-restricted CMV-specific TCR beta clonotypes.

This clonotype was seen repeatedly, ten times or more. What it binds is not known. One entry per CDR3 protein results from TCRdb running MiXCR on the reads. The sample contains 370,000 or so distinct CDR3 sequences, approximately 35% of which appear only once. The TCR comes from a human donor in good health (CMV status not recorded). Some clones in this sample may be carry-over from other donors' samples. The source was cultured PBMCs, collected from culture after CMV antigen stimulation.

The CDR3 DNA is TGTGCCAGCAGGCAATTCAGGGAGCTGTTTTTT. It yields the protein CASRQFRELFF. The V and J genes are TRBV6-2 or TRBV6-3 and TRBJ2-2; no reliable D call. The CDR3 extends over 11 amino acids. The germline V gene encodes CDR1 MNHEY and CDR2 SVGEGT. Deletions cut 6 bases from V and 9 bases from J, with 8 bases between.